One sample yielded the 23 T cell receptor beta chains listed below, sequenced in a study of early T cells in non-severe SARS-CoV-2 infection (dated by TCRdb to about 2021). Preparation of the library involved 5' RACE. The instrument given in TCRdb is NextSeq 500. TCRdb applied fastp at Q25 and MiXCR to the public reads, then kept only in-frame beta chains. Each record represents a unique CDR3 protein, reported with the most common genes and DNA among its rows. The sample table lists some 66,000 distinct CDR3 sequences, about 13% of them with a count of one. The leading ten clones occupy roughly 8.3% of the sample. The sample comprised whole blood. The source is an adult who was a healthcare worker with PCR-confirmed SARS-CoV-2 infection or an uninfected control (not recorded which).

This clonotype has at least ten counts. This chain uses TRBV20-1 with TRBJ2-3; D remains ambiguous. The CDR3 has 13 amino acids. Germline V lookup: CDR1 DFQATT, CDR2 SNEGSKA (reference sequence). Trimming shortened V by 5 bases and J by 1 base, and 10 bases separated the two germline ends. CDR3 region: CSAEALRTDTQYF. The CDR3 DNA follows: TGCAGTGCTGAAGCCCTTCGCACAGATACGCAGTATTTT.

The rearrangement links TRBV24-1 to TRBJ2-3; 10 bases line up with TRBD2. Unmatched junction bases numbered 4, after V lost 7 bases and J lost 4 bases. The CDR3 totals 14 residues. In germline, CDR1 is KGHDR, CDR2 SFDVKD. This CDR3 reads CATRSGRAADTQYF. The CDR3 DNA is TGTGCCACCAGGAGCGGGAGGGCCGCAGATACGCAGTATTTT.

The chain joins TRBV29-1 to TRBJ2-5; no clear D gene. This CDR3 is 11 amino acids long. Germline loops: CDR1 SQVTM, CDR2 ANQGSEA. Trimming stripped 5 bases from V and 5 bases from J, with 9 bases between. In DNA form, the CDR3 reads TGCAGCGTTATTCCACCGGAGACCCAGTACTTC. Translating gives CSVIPPETQYF.

This sequence joins TRBV28 and TRBJ1-1; 8 positions match TRBD1. The junction had 3 bases not matched to a gene; V was cut back by 1 base and J by 5 bases. The CDR3 is made up of 14 amino acids. The germline V gene has CDR1 MDHEN and CDR2 SYDVKM. CDR3 nucleotide sequence: TGTGCCAGCAGTTTATACCACAGGGGGACTGAAGCTTTCTTT. Residues: CASSLYHRGTEAFF. The full variable domain, completed using reference TRBV28 and TRBJ1-1, is DVKVTQSSRYLVKRTGEKVFLECVQDMDHENMFWYRQDPGLGLRLIYFSYDVKMKEKGDIPEGYSVSREKKERFSLILESASTNQTSMYLCASSLYHRGTEAFFGQGTRLTVV.

The sample holds many counts of this clonotype. The V and J genes are TRBV28 and TRBJ2-7; the match to TRBD2 covers 7 bases. The CDR3 extends over 14 amino acids. CDR1 and CDR2 (germline): MDHEN, SYDVKM. V trimming: 4 bases; J trimming: 0 bases; junction bases outside the gene matches: 3. CDR3 nucleotides: TGTGCCAGCAGTTGGGGGGGGAGCTCCTACGAGCAGTACTTC. Translation: CASSWGGSSYEQYF.

In its sample, this clonotype was seen a few times. V usage is TRBV7-9 and J usage is TRBJ2-5, with D uncertain. V dropped 5 bases and J dropped 2 bases, with 12 bases sitting between them. In germline, CDR1 is SEHNR, CDR2 FQNEAQ (reference sequence). This CDR3 has 14 residues. CDR3 DNA sequence: TGTGCCAGCAGCGTACCCTCGCAACAAGAGACCCAGTACTTC. Translating gives CASSVPSQQETQYF. Using reference TRBV7-9 and TRBJ2-5 for the parts outside the CDR3, the full variable domain is DTGVSQNPRHKITKRGQNVTFRCDPISEHNRLYWYRQTLGQGPEFLTYFQNEAQLEKSRLLSDRFSAERPKGSFSTLEIQRTEQGDSAMYLCASSVPSQQETQYFGPGTRLLVL.

This clonotype came up a few times. This chain uses TRBV7-3 with TRBJ2-5; D remains ambiguous. Germline CDR1 and CDR2: SGHTA and FQGTGA. The V end lost 0 bases, the J end lost 2 bases, and 10 bases lay between the germline ends. The CDR3 is 15 residues long. CDR3 protein: CASSLTVGNQETQYF. The CDR3 DNA is TGTGCCAGCAGCTTAACTGTGGGGAATCAAGAGACCCAGTACTTC.

V usage is TRBV20-1 and J usage is TRBJ2-7; TRBD2 agrees at 8 bases. This CDR3 has 14 amino acids. The V gene's germline CDR1 is DFQATT and CDR2 SNEGSKA (reference sequence). Germline trimming cut 0 bases from V and 5 bases from J; bases unmatched to any gene: 6. The CDR3 reads CSARDWAGGNEQYF. The CDR3, as DNA: TGCAGTGCTAGAGATTGGGCGGGAGGAAACGAGCAGTACTTC.

J is TRBJ1-1 and V is TRBV28; D is unresolved. The CDR3 runs to 11 residues. The ends were cut back, 5 bases at V and 8 bases at J, with 9 bases in the middle. The V gene's germline CDR1 is MDHEN and CDR2 SYDVKM. This chain's CDR3 is CASSATGEAFF. CDR3 coding DNA: TGTGCCAGCAGTGCCACGGGGGAAGCTTTCTTT.

This clonotype was observed a handful of times. This chain uses TRBV12-3 or TRBV12-4 with TRBJ2-7, with 11 bases identical to TRBD1. With 5 bases clipped from V and 6 bases from J, the junction kept 3 bases outside the gene matches. The CDR3 is 13 amino acids. The CDR3 region is CASSQGTGGEQYF. The CDR3 DNA is TGTGCCAGCAGTCAAGGGACAGGGGGCGAGCAGTACTTC.

This clonotype was seen more than once but under ten times. This sequence joins TRBV5-1 and TRBJ1-1, with D possibly matching TRBD1 (5 bases). V was shortened by 0 bases and J by 4 bases, with 16 bases between the two germline ends. Germline CDR1 reads SGHRS; CDR2 reads YFSETQ. The CDR3 runs to 16 residues. The CDR3 sequence is CASSLASGKRGTEAFF. The CDR3 DNA follows: TGCGCCAGCAGCTTGGCATCAGGAAAAAGGGGCACTGAAGCTTTCTTT.

This clonotype was recorded many times. This rearrangement joins TRBV27 to TRBJ1-2; D gene ambiguous. V shed 5 bases and J shed 2 bases, with 6 bases lying between them. Germline V lookup: CDR1 MNHEY, CDR2 SMNVEV (reference sequence). CDR3 size: 12 residues. CDR3 in amino acids: CASSPGNYGYTF. CDR3 bases: TGTGCCAGCAGTCCGGGGAACTATGGCTACACCTTC.

This clonotype has ten or more counts. The chain combines TRBV12-3 or TRBV12-4 with TRBJ1-4; D call uncertain. Trimming pared 2 bases from V and 2 bases from J, leaving 15 bases between. CDR3 length equals 17 residues. CDR3 DNA sequence: TGTGCCAGCAGTTTAAGTATCGGGAGCATGACTAATGAAAAACTGTTTTTT. It yields the protein CASSLSIGSMTNEKLFF.

This clonotype was found a few times. The rearrangement joins TRBV3-1 to TRBJ2-1; D is possibly TRBD1 (6 bases). Trimming pared 5 bases from V and 8 bases from J, leaving 10 bases between. Germline V CDR1 and CDR2: LGHDT, YNNKEL (reference sequence). CDR3 length: 12 amino acids. The CDR3 spells CASSYRVDEQFF. The CDR3 nucleotides read TGTGCCAGCAGCTACAGGGTTGATGAGCAGTTCTTC.

In its sample, this clonotype was seen once. A much larger clone differs by one base, so this may be a read error. V and J are TRBV7-9 and TRBJ2-3; 7 nucleotides align to TRBD2. The germline gives CDR1 SEHNR, CDR2 FQNEAQ (reference sequence). The CDR3 sequence is 12 residues long. CDR3 nucleotides: TGTGCCAACAGCCCTCCGAAGGGAGGGTCATATTTT. Translated: CANSPPKGGSYF.

The sample holds a few counts of this clonotype. CDR3 amino acids: CATSSLSDGELFF. The CDR3 nucleotides are TGTGCCACCAGCAGTTTGTCCGACGGGGAGCTGTTTTTT. This chain links TRBV15 with TRBJ2-2; no reliable D call. The V and J ends lost 3 bases and 7 bases respectively, with 9 bases between them. Germline assignment: CDR1 LNHNV and CDR2 YYDKDF (reference sequence). This CDR3 region has 13 residues.

There are a few counts of this clonotype. The chain recombines TRBV28 with TRBJ1-2; D gene uncertain. This CDR3 is built from 12 residues. Trimming removed 8 bases at V and 0 bases at J, with 7 bases between. Germline V lookup: CDR1 MDHEN, CDR2 SYDVKM. As DNA, the CDR3 is TGTGCCAGCCAGGAAGCTAACTATGGCTACACCTTC. It specifies CASQEANYGYTF.

V gene TRBV12-3 or TRBV12-4 combines with J gene TRBJ2-5, with 12 bases matching TRBD2. After removal of 3 bases from V and 4 bases from J, the junction contained 18 bases not matched to a gene. The CDR3 extends over 20 amino acids. CDR3 region: CASSLRGLPGLAGRGETQYF. DNA of the CDR3: TGTGCCAGCAGTTTGAGGGGGCTTCCGGGACTAGCGGGTCGTGGAGAGACCCAGTACTTC.

The chain couples TRBV5-1 to TRBJ2-3, with D uncertain. The CDR3 covers 12 residues. The V gene lost 4 bases and the J gene lost 3 bases, with 6 bases spanning the gap. Germline CDR1 and CDR2: SGHRS and YFSETQ. CDR3 in amino acids: CASSEQTDTQYF. The DNA of the CDR3 is TGCGCCAGCAGCGAACAAACAGATACGCAGTATTTT. The full variable domain, with the rest looked up from reference TRBV5-1 and TRBJ2-3, is KAGVTQTPRYLIKTRGQQVTLSCSPISGHRSVSWYQQTPGQGLQFLFEYFSETQRNKGNFPGRFSGRQFSNSRSEMNVSTLELGDSALYLCASSEQTDTQYFGPGTRLTVL.

The chain employs TRBV20-1 and TRBJ2-3; the match to TRBD2 covers 14 bases. Looked up from germline, CDR1 is DFQATT and CDR2 is SNEGSKA (reference sequence). The V gene end was trimmed by 3 bases and the J gene end by 6 bases; junction bases not matched to a gene: 8. This CDR3 spans 16 amino acids. The CDR3 coding sequence is TGCAGTGCTAGTCCTTTGACTAGCGGGAGGGCCGATACGCAGTATTTT. Its protein is CSASPLTSGRADTQYF.

The chain recombines TRBV27 with TRBJ2-7, with D uncertain. The germline V gene has CDR1 MNHEY and CDR2 SMNVEV (reference sequence). The V gene lost 4 bases and the J gene lost 0 bases, with 10 bases spanning the gap. CDR3 length: 14 residues. The DNA of the CDR3 is TGTGCCAGCAGTTCCAGAGAACTCTCCTACGAGCAGTACTTC. This sequence encodes CASSSRELSYEQYF.

J is TRBJ1-2 and V is TRBV27; no firm D call. CDR3 length equals 13 residues. Germline V lookup: CDR1 MNHEY, CDR2 SMNVEV (reference sequence). The V and J ends lost 5 bases and 0 bases respectively, with 7 bases between them. CDR3 bases: TGTGCCAGCAGTCCGACTTCTAACTATGGCTACACCTTC. The encoded protein is CASSPTSNYGYTF.

The chain joins TRBV6-6 to TRBJ2-7; D call uncertain. CDR3 size: 13 residues. Germline V gene sequence: CDR1 MNHNY, CDR2 SVGAGI (reference sequence). V shed 10 bases and J shed 0 bases, with 13 bases lying between them. CDR3 amino acids: CATAVDYSYEQYF. For the CDR3, the DNA is TGTGCCACCGCGGTCGATTACTCCTACGAGCAGTACTTC.